This T cell receptor (beta chain) was recovered during a study of neurological immune-mediated disorders. In this sample, this clonotype turned up many times. The team produced cDNA through 5'RACE using 10-nucleotide random UMIs. TCRdb ran MiXCR on the 5' RACE reads and lists one entry per CDR3 protein. The table lists 35,000 to 45,000 distinct CDR3 sequences, 9.5% to 13% of them singletons, with 3.9% in the top ten. The CDR3 is 13 residues long. The germline V gene encodes CDR1 DFQATT and CDR2 SNEGSKA (reference sequence). Between the trimmed V and J ends, which lost 4 bases and 8 bases, there was a span of 17 bases.

The chain links TRBV20-1 to TRBJ1-1; a weak D match, TRBD1 (5 bases). The receptor was derived from a woman in her thirties with HTLV-1-associated myelopathy (HAM/TSP). The sequenced material came from CD4+ T cells from blood. As DNA, the CDR3 is TGCAGTGCTACGGCCACGGGGCACCCCGAAGCTTTCTTT. It specifies CSATATGHPEAFF.